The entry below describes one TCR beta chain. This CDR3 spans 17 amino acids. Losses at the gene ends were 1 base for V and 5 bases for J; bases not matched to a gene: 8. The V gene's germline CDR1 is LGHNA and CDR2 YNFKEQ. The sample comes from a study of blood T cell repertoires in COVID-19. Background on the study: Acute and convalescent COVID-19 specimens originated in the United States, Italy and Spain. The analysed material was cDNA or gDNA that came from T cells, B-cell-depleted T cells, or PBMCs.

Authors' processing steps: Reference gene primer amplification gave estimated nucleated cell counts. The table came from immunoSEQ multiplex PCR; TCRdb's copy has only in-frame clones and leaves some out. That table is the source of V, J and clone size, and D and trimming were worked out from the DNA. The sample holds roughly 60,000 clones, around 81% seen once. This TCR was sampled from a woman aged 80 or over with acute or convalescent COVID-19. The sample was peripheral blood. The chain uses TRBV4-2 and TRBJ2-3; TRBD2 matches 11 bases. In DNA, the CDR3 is TGTGCCAGCAGCCAAGGGGTACTAGCGGGGGAGGTAGATACGCAGTATTTT. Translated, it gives CASSQGVLAGEVDTQYF.